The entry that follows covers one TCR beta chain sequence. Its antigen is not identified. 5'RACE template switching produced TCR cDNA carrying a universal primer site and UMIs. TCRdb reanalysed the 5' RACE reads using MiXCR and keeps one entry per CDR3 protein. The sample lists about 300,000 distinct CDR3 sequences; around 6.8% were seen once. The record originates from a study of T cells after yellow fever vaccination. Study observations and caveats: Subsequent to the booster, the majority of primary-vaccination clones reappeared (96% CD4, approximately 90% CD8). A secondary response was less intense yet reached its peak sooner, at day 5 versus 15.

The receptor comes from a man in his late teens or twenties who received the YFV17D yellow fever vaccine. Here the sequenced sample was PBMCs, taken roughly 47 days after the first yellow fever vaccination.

In DNA form, the CDR3 reads TGCAGTGCTAGTACGGTCAGCGAACAAGAGACCCAGTACTTC. Protein: CSASTVSEQETQYF. V gene TRBV20-1 combines with J gene TRBJ2-5; unclear D gene. The V end lost 3 bases, the J end lost 2 bases, and 13 bases lay between the germline ends. Germline V lookup: CDR1 DFQATT, CDR2 SNEGSKA (reference sequence). This CDR3 is built from 14 residues.